Listed below are T cell receptor beta chains from one sample, sequenced in a study of early T cells in non-severe SARS-CoV-2 infection. TCRdb called the 5' RACE reads again in MiXCR, with one record for every CDR3 protein. Here the sample spans 60,000 or so distinct CDR3 sequences, approximately 8% being singletons. The specimen was whole blood, collected at baseline. The receptors come from an adult who was a healthcare worker with PCR-confirmed SARS-CoV-2 infection or an uninfected control (not recorded which). CDR3s include the opening cysteine and the closing phenylalanine or tryptophan. Fields, in order: V gene, clone size, J gene, D gene, CDR3 DNA, CDR3 protein. The D gene is left open where the match is weak. The size of a clone is reported for some rows only, either as once, few or many, or as a class for expanded clones.

TRBV10-2,many,TRBJ2-7,TRBD2,TGCGCCAGCAGTGACACCGGGGGGACCAGCTCCTACGAGCAGTACTTC,CASSDTGGTSSYEQYF
TRBV6-5,-,TRBJ1-2,-,TGTGCCAGCAGTTACTCGGGCTATGGCTACACCTTC,CASSYSGYGYTF
TRBV20-1,-,TRBJ2-4,-,TGCAGTGCTAGAGGGGCGGGGCGAAACATTCAGTACTTC,CSARGAGRNIQYF
TRBV6-2/TRBV6-3,many,TRBJ2-2,-,TGTGCCAGCAGACGGACTTCCTATCACACCGGGGAGCTGTTTTTT,CASRRTSYHTGELFF
TRBV19,many,TRBJ2-1,TRBD2,TGTGCCAGTAGTCCTTTAGCCGGGACTAGCGGGGGCAATGAGCAGTTCTTC,CASSPLAGTSGGNEQFF
TRBV6-2/TRBV6-3,many,TRBJ2-1,-,TGTGCCAGCAAAACCTTAGGGGCTGGCCACAATGAGCAGTTCTTC,CASKTLGAGHNEQFF
TRBV30,few,TRBJ1-1,-,TGTGCCTGGAAAGCCATGGGACGGCACACTGAAGCTTTCTTT,CAWKAMGRHTEAFF
TRBV7-3,-,TRBJ2-1,TRBD2,TGTGCCAGCAGCTTAGGGGCTAGCGGGAGTCTCGATGAGCAGTTCTTC,CASSLGASGSLDEQFF
TRBV7-2,few,TRBJ2-3,-,TGTGCCAGCAGCTCTCGACAGATTAGTCTCACAGATACGCAGTATTTT,CASSSRQISLTDTQYF
TRBV19,few,TRBJ2-1,-,TGTGCCAGTAGTCCCCCCATGGCTCCGCAGTTCTTC,CASSPPMAPQFF
TRBV11-2,many,TRBJ1-5,TRBD1,TGTGCCAGCAGCCAGACCGGGACAGGAACAAATCAGCCCCAGCATTTT,CASSQTGTGTNQPQHF
TRBV7-6,many,TRBJ2-1,TRBD2,TGTGCCAGCAGCTTAAGACTAGCGGGGCGGCCTGGGCAGTTCTTC,CASSLRLAGRPGQFF
TRBV7-8,few,TRBJ2-7,TRBD1,TGTGCCAGCAGCCCAAAGGACAGGCGGTCCTACGAGCAGTACTTC,CASSPKDRRSYEQYF
TRBV27,-,TRBJ2-3,TRBD2,TGTGCCAGCAGTTTATCCGGGACTAGCGGGGGGGAGGTTACGCAGTATTTT,CASSLSGTSGGEVTQYF
TRBV20-1,many,TRBJ2-1,-,TGCAGTGCTAGAGACGGGGACTTATACAATGAGCAGTTCTTC,CSARDGDLYNEQFF
TRBV6-5,few,TRBJ2-7,-,TGTGCCAGCAGTTACTCGATTGGACAGAAGTCCTACGAGCAGTACTTC,CASSYSIGQKSYEQYF
TRBV12-5,few,TRBJ1-2,TRBD1,TGTGCTAGTGCCGGGTGGGACAGGGGTTTTTTGGGGACCTATGGCTACACCTTC,CASAGWDRGFLGTYGYTF
TRBV29-1,-,TRBJ2-7,TRBD1,TGCAGCGTAGGACGGGACAGGGCCTACGAGCAGTACTTC,CSVGRDRAYEQYF
TRBV11-3,few,TRBJ1-1,-,TGTGCCAGCAGCTTTGCAGAGTTTAACACTGAAGCTTTCTTT,CASSFAEFNTEAFF
TRBV12-3/TRBV12-4,few,TRBJ1-1,-,TGTGCCAGCACCTCCGACCCGTGGGGCGAAGCTTTCTTT,CASTSDPWGEAFF
TRBV20-1,many,TRBJ1-3,TRBD1,TGCAGTGCACCCGGACAGGGAGGATCGGGCACCATATATTTT,CSAPGQGGSGTIYF
TRBV29-1,many,TRBJ2-4,-,TGCAGCGTCCGGGAGAACATTCAGTACTTC,CSVRENIQYF
TRBV7-9,many,TRBJ2-7,-,TGTGCCAGCAGCTTAATGCAGGGGAACTACGAGCAGTACTTC,CASSLMQGNYEQYF
TRBV9,few,TRBJ1-2,-,TGTGCCAGCAGCGTAGAGGCTGGTGGTGGCTACACCTTC,CASSVEAGGGYTF